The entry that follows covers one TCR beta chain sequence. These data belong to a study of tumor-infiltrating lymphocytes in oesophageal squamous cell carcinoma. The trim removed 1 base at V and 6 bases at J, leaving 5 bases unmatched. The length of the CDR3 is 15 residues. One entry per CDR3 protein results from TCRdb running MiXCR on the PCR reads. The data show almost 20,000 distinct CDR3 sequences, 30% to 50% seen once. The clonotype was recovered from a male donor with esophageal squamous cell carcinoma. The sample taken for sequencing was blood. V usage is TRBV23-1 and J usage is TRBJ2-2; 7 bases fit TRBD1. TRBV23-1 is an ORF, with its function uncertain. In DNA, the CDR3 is TGCGCCAGCAGTCAATGGCAGGGGGAAGCCGGGGAGCTGTTTTTT. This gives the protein CASSQWQGEAGELFF.